This TCR beta chain was captured in a study of T-cell memory formation after mild COVID-19. CDR1 and CDR2 from the germline V gene are MNHNY and SVGAGI (reference sequence). The CDR3 sequence is 13 residues long. Trimming removed 7 bases at V and 3 bases at J, with 12 bases between. At least ten counts were recorded for this clonotype. From the 5' RACE reads, TCRdb called clonotypes with MiXCR, one entry per CDR3 protein. The profile shows 210,000 or so distinct CDR3 sequences, more than 9% of them singletons. This TCR was sampled from a man younger than 35 who had mild COVID-19 (a few samples of this study predate the infection). Cell type and time point are not known. V and J are TRBV6-6 and TRBJ1-1; tentative D call: TRBD1 (6 bases). The specimen sequenced was PBMCs or a T cell subset sorted from them (not recorded which). CDR3 nucleotides: TGTGCCAGCACAAGACAGGCCTACACTGAAGCTTTCTTT. Amino acids: CASTRQAYTEAFF.